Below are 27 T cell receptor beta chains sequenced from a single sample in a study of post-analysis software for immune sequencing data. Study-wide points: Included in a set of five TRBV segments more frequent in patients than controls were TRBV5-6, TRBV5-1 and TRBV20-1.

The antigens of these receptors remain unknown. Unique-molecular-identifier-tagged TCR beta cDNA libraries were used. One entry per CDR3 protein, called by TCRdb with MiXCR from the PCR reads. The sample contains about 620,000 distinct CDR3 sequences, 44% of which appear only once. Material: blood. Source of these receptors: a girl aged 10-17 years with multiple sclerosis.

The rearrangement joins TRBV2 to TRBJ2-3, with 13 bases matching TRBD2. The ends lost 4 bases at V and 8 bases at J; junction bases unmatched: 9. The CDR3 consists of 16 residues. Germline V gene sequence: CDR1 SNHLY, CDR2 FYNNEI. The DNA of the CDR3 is TGTGCCAGCAGTGCTCCCGGGACTAGCGGGGAGGGTACGCAGTATTTT. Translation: CASSAPGTSGEGTQYF. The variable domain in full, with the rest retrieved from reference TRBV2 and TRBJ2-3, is EPEVTQTPSHQVTQMGQEVILRCVPISNHLYFYWYRQILGQKVEFLVSFYNNEISEKSEIFDDQFSVERPDGSNFTLKIRSTKLEDSAMYFCASSAPGTSGEGTQYFGPGTRLTVL.

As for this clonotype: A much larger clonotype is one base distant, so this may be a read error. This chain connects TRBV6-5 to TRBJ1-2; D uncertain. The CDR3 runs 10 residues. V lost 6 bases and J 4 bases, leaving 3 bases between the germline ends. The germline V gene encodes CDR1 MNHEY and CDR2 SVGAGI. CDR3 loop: CASRSYGYTF. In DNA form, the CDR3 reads TGTGCCAGCAGGAGCTATGGCTACACCTTC.

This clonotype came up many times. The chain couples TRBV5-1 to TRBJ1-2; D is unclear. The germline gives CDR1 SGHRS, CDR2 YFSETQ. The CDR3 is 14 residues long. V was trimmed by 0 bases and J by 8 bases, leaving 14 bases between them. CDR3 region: CASSLEVGSYGYTF. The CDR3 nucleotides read TGCGCCAGCAGCTTGGAAGTAGGGAGCTACGGCTACACCTTC.

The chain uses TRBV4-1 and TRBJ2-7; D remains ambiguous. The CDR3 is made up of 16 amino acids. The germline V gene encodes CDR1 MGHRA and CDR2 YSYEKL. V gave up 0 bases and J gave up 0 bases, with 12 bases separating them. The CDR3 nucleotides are TGCGCCAGCAGCCAAGAGTCCTCGGTGTTCTCCTACGAGCAGTACTTC. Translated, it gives CASSQESSVFSYEQYF.

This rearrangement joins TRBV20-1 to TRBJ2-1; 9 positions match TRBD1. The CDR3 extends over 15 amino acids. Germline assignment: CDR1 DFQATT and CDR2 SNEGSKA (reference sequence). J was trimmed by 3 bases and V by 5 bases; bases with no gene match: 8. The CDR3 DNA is TGCAGTGCTGCACAGGACAGGGGCAACTACAATGAGCAGTTCTTC. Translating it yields CSAAQDRGNYNEQFF.

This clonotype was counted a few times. For the CDR3, the DNA is TGTGCCAGCAGTTTAGATAACAGGGACTACGAGCAGTACTTC. As protein: CASSLDNRDYEQYF. The gene calls are TRBV12-3 or TRBV12-4 and TRBJ2-7; D might be TRBD1 (6 bases). The CDR3 consists of 14 residues. Between the trimmed V and J ends, which lost 1 base and 3 bases, there was a span of 10 bases.

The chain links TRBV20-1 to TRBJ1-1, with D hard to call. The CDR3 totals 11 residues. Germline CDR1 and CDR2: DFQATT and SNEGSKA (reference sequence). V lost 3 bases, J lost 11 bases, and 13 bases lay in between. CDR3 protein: CSARVGSMAFF. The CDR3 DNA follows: TGCAGTGCTAGGGTCGGCTCCATGGCTTTCTTT.

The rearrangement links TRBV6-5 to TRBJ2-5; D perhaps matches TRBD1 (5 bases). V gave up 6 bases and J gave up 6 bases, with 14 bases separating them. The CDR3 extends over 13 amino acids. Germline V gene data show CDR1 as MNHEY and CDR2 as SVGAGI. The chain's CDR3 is CASSSGSGQTQYF. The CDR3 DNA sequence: TGTGCCAGCAGCTCAGGGTCCGGACAGACCCAGTACTTC.

CDR3 residues: CASSPGQEHQPQHF. The CDR3 DNA follows: TGTGCCAGCAGCCCCGGACAGGAACATCAGCCCCAGCATTTT. The chain is built from TRBV5-6 and TRBJ1-5; TRBD1 agrees at 7 bases. The V segment lost 4 bases and the J segment 5 bases; nucleotides outside the gene matches: 6. Germline assignment: CDR1 SGHDT and CDR2 YYEEEE. The CDR3 is 14 residues long.

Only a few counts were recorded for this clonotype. The chain's CDR3 is CASSLSQVAGANVLTF. The DNA of the CDR3 is TGTGCCAGCAGCTTGAGTCAGGTTGCTGGGGCCAACGTCCTGACTTTC. The chain uses TRBV5-6 and TRBJ2-6; no firm D call. Trimming cost V 1 base and J 2 bases, with 10 bases left between them. This CDR3 spans 16 amino acids. Germline CDR1 reads SGHDT; CDR2 reads YYEEEE.

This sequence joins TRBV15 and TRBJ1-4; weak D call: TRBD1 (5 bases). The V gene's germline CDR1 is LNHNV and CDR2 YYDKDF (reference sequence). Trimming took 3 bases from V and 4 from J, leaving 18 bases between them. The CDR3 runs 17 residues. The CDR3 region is CATSRGAGTGNNEKLFF. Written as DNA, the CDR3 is TGTGCCACCAGCAGGGGTGCCGGGACGGGCAATAATGAAAAACTGTTTTTT.

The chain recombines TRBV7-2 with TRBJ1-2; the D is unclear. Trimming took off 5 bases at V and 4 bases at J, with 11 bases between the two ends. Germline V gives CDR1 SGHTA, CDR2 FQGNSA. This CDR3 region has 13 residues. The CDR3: CASSLRTGYGYTF. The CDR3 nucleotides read TGTGCCAGCAGCCTAAGGACTGGCTATGGCTACACCTTC.

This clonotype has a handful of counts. The CDR3 DNA is TGTGCCAGCAGCTTAGAGGAACTCTACAATGAGCAGTTCTTC. Translated: CASSLEELYNEQFF. This chain joins TRBV7-8 and TRBJ2-1; no reliable D call. The CDR3 consists of 14 residues. Germline V gene data show CDR1 as SGHVS and CDR2 as FQNEAQ. Trimming took 1 base from V and 3 from J, leaving 7 bases between them.

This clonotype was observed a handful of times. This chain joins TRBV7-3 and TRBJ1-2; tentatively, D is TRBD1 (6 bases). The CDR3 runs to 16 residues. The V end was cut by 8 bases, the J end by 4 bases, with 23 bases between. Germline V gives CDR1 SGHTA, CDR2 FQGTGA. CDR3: CASSDEGGAGFYGYTF. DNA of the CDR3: TGTGCCAGCTCCGACGAAGGGGGTGCAGGCTTCTATGGCTACACCTTC.

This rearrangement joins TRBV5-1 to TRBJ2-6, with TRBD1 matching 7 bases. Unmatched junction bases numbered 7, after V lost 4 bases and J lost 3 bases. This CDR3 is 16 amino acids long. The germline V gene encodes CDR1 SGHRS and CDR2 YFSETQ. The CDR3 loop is CASSLDRRRGANVLTF. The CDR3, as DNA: TGCGCCAGCAGCCTGGACAGGCGACGTGGGGCCAACGTCCTGACTTTC.

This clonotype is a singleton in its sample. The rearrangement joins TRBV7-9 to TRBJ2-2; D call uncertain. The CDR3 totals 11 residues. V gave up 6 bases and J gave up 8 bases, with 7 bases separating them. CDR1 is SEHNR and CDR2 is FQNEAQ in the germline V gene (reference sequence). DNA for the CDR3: TGTGCCAGCAGTGTGACAGGGGAGCTGTTTTTT. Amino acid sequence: CASSVTGELFF.

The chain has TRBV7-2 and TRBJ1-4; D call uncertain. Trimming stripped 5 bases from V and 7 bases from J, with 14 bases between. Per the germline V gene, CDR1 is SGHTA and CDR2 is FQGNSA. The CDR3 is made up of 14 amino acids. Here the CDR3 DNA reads TGTGCCAGCAGCGTAGGAAGGGTGGGTGAAAAACTGTTTTTT. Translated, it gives CASSVGRVGEKLFF.

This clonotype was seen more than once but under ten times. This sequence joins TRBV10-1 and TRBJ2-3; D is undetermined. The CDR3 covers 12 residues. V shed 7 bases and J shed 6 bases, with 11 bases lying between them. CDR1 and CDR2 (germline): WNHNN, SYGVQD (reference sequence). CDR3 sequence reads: CASNSPNDTQYF. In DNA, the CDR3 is TGCGCCAGCAATTCGCCTAATGATACGCAGTATTTT.

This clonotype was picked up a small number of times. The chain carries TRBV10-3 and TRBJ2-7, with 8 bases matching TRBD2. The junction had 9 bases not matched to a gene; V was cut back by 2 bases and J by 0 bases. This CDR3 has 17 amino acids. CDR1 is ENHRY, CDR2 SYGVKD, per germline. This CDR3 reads CAISEPITSGPSYEQYF. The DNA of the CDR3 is TGTGCCATCAGTGAGCCGATTACTAGCGGACCCTCCTACGAGCAGTACTTC.

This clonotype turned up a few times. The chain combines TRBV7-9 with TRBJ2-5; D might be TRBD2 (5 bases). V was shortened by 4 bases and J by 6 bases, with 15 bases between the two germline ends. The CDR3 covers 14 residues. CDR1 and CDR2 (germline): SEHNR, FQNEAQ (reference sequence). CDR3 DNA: TGTGCCAGCAGCTCCGGAGCTAGCTCCAAGACCCAGTACTTC. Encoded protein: CASSSGASSKTQYF. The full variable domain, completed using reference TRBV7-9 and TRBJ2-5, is DTGVSQNPRHKITKRGQNVTFRCDPISEHNRLYWYRQTLGQGPEFLTYFQNEAQLEKSRLLSDRFSAERPKGSFSTLEIQRTEQGDSAMYLCASSSGASSKTQYFGPGTRLLVL.

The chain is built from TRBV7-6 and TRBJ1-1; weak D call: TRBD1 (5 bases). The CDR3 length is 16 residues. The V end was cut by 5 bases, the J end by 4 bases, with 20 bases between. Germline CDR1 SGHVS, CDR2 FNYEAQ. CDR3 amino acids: CASSPLRGRVGTEAFF. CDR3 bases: TGTGCCAGCAGCCCCCTACGGGGCCGGGTGGGCACTGAAGCTTTCTTT.

The DNA of the CDR3 is TGTGCCACCAGTGAACTTGGACAGTCAGGGAGCTACACCTTC. Amino acids: CATSELGQSGSYTF. The V and J genes are TRBV24-1 and TRBJ1-2; D might be TRBD1 (6 bases). The CDR3 sequence is 14 residues long. Trimming left V 4 bases short and J 9 bases short, with 17 bases between. CDR1 is KGHDR, CDR2 SFDVKD, per germline.

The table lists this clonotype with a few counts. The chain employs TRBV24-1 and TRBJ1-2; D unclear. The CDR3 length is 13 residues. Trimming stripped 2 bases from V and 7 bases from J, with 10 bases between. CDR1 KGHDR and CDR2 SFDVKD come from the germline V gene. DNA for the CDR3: TGTGCCACCAGTGATTCGATTTTTTCTGGCTACACCTTC. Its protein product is CATSDSIFSGYTF.

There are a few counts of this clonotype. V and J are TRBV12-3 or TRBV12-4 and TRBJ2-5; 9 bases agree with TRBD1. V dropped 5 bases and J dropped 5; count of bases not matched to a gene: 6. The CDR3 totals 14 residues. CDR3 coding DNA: TGTGCCAGCAGTAGCTGGACAGGGGCGGAGACCCAGTACTTC. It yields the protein CASSSWTGAETQYF.

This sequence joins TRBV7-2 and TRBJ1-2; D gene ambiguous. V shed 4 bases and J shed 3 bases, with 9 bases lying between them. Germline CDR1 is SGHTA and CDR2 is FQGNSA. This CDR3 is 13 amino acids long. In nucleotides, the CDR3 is TGTGCCAGCAGCTCTAGTAGTTACTATGGCTACACCTTC. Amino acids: CASSSSSYYGYTF. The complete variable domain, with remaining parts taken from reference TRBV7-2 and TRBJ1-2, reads GAGVSQSPSNKVTEKGKDVELRCDPISGHTALYWYRQSLGQGLEFLIYFQGNSAPDKSGLPSDRFSAERTGGSVSTLTIQRTQQEDSAVYLCASSSSSYYGYTFGSGTRLTVV.

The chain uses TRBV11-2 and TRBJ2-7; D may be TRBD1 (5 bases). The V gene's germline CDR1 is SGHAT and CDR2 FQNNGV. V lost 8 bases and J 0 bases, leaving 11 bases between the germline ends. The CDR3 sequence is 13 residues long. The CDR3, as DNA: TGTGCCAGCGCGAGGACAACCTCCTACGAGCAGTACTTC. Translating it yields CASARTTSYEQYF. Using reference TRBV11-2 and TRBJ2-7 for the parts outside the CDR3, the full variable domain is EAGVAQSPRYKIIEKRQSVAFWCNPISGHATLYWYQQILGQGPKLLIQFQNNGVVDDSQLPKDRFSAERLKGVDSTLKIQPAKLEDSAVYLCASARTTSYEQYFGPGTRLTVT.

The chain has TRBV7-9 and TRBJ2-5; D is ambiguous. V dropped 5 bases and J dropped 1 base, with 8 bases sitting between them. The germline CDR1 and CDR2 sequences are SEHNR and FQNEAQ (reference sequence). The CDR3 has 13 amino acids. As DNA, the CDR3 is TGTGCCAGCAGCCGGTTCAGCCAAGAGACCCAGTACTTC. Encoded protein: CASSRFSQETQYF.